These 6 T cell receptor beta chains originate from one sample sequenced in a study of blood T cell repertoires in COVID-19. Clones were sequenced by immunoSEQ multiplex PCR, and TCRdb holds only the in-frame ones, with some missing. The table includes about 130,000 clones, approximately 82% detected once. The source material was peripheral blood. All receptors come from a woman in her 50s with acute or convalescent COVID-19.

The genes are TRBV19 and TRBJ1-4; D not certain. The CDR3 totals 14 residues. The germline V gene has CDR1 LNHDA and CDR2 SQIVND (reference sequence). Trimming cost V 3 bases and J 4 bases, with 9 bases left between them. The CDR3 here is CASSMGRLNEKLFF. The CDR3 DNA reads TGTGCCAGTAGTATGGGGAGGCTTAATGAAAAACTGTTTTTT.

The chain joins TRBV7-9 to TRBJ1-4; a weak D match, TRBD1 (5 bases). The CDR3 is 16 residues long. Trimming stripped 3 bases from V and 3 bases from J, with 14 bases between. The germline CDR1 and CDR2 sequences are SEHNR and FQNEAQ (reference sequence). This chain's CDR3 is CASSLQGGAANEKLFF. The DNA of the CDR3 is TGTGCCAGCAGCTTGCAGGGAGGGGCGGCTAATGAAAAACTGTTTTTT.

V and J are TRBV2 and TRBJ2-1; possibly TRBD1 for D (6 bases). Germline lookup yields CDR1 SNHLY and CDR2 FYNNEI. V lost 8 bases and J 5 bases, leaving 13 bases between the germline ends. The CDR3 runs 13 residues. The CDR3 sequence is CASGNYRDNEQFF. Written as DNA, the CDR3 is TGTGCCAGCGGTAACTACAGGGACAATGAGCAGTTCTTC.

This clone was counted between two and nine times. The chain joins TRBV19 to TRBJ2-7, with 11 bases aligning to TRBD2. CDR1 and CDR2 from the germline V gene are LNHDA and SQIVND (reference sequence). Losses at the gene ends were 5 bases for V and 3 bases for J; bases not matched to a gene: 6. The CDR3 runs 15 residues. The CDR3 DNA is TGTGCCAGTAGTCCGAATAGCGGGAGGGTCTACGAGCAGTACTTC. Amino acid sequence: CASSPNSGRVYEQYF.

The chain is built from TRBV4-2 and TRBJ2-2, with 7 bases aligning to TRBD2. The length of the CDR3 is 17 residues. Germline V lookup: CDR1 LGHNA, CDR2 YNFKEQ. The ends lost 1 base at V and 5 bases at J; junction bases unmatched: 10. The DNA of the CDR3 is TGTGCCAGCAGCCAAGGGACTAGTATGCAGGGAACCGGGGAGCTGTTTTTT. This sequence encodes CASSQGTSMQGTGELFF.

For the CDR3, the DNA is TGTGCCAGCAGTTCCCCCGGGACTCGCCAGCCCCAGCATTTT. It translates to CASSSPGTRQPQHF. The V and J genes are TRBV28 and TRBJ1-5, with D perhaps matching TRBD1 (5 bases). Germline V gene sequence: CDR1 MDHEN, CDR2 SYDVKM. The CDR3 totals 14 residues. V lost 4 bases and J lost 7, with 14 bases in between.